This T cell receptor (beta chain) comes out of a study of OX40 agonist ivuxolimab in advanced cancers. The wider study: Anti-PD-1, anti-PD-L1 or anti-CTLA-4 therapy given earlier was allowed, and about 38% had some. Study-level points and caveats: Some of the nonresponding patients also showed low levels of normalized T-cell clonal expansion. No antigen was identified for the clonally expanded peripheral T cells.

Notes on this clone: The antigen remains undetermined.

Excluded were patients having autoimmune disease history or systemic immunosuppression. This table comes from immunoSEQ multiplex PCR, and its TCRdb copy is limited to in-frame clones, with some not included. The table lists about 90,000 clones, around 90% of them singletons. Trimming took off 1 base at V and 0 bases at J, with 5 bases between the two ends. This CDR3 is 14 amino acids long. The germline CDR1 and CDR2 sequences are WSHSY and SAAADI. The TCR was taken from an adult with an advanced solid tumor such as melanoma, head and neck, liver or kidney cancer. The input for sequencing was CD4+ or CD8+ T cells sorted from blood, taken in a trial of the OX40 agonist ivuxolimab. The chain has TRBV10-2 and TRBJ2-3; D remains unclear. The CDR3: CASSEFTSTDTQYF. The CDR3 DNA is TGCGCCAGCAGTGAGTTTACTAGCACAGATACGCAGTATTTT.